This T cell receptor beta chain emerged from a study of blood T cell repertoires in COVID-19 (TCRdb year 2020). General notes on the study: Samples covering the acute and convalescent phases of COVID-19 were provided by collaborators in the United States, Italy and Spain. The prospective study material was composed of cDNA or gDNA derived from T cells, B-cell-depleted T cells, or PBMCs. The dataset comprised deeply sampled blood TCRbeta repertoires from subjects exposed to, actively infected with, or recovered from COVID-19. A freely available public database, intended as a resource for researchers studying the immune response to SARS-CoV-2, is where the repertoires were released. The samples were drawn from two sources: the first 160 participants of the ongoing ImmuneRACE study, and 1,000 to 1,500 subjects contributed by 6 global collaborators. Nearly every sample came with metadata listing a de-identified subject ID, COVID-19 status, age in years and sex. HLA class I and class II types, where available, came from metadata supplied by the sample provider rather than from assay-based typing. Summary of the overall study and its limitations: The amount of clinical and demographic metadata varied by source and participant and was provided uncurated.

With respect to this clone: This clone's antigen is unknown. Qualities for individual bases were not recorded, and no much larger clone is one base off.

The immunoSEQ Assay, a bias-controlled multiplex PCR, was used to amplify TCRbeta CDR3 regions from genomic DNA. In the original analysis: Nucleated cell counts per sample were estimated from amplification of reference gene primers within the assay. To quantify the absolute abundance of each unique TCRbeta CDR3 rearrangement, sequence reads were collapsed and filtered. For each sample, productive Simpson clonality was calculated as the square root of Simpson's diversity index across productive rearrangements. Here the immuneACCESS table is served through TCRdb, limited to in-frame sequences with V and J called. Missing clones are a known gap in these copies; in checked studies unresolved V genes cover under half, and the rest lacks a known reason. That table is the source of V, J and clone size, and D and trimming were worked out from the DNA. This sample comprises some 400,000 clones, roughly 86% of them detected only once. The top ten hold approximately 2.5% of the sample.

At one collaborating source in Seattle, patients were enrolled during active infection and were followed longitudinally through the course of disease. Each collaborating institution followed its own protocols to collect whole blood in K2EDTA tubes. For TCRbeta analysis, collaborators shipped samples in one of three forms: frozen whole blood, isolated PBMCs, or DNA extracted from either of those sample types. Sequenced sample: peripheral blood. The sequence was collected from a woman aged 55-69 years with COVID-19, enrolled during active disease.

The CDR3 in this case is CASSRGMNTEAFF. The DNA sequence is TGCGCCAGCTCACGGGGGATGAACACTGAAGCTTTCTTT. This receptor chain uses TRBV10-2 and TRBJ1-1; the D gene is possibly TRBD1, with 5 bases matching. CDR3 length: 13 amino acids, cysteine to phenylalanine. Just the 39-base CDR3 DNA is kept, in frame starting at base 1. In the germline V gene, CDR1 corresponds to WSHSY and CDR2 to SAAADI. Between the V and J ends, shortened by 8 bases and 0 bases respectively, the junction contains 10 bases.